What follows is one T cell receptor (beta chain) and its context. Antigen: not known. Germline CDR1 LGHDT, CDR2 YNNKEL (reference sequence). V was trimmed by 8 bases and J by 8 bases, leaving 9 bases between them. CDR3 length equals 11 residues. One entry per CDR3 protein, called by TCRdb with MiXCR from the 5' RACE reads. This table has hundreds of thousands of distinct CDR3 sequences, approximately 12% appearing once. The sample belongs to a study of T cells after yellow fever vaccination. Notes on the study in general: In post-booster samples, most primary-vaccination clones reappeared (roughly 96% CD4, nearly 90% CD8).

This chain joins TRBV3-1 and TRBJ1-4, with D unresolved. The sequence was obtained from a man aged 25 to 45 who received the YFV17D yellow fever vaccine. This sample comprised PBMCs, obtained on the day of the yellow fever booster vaccination. The DNA for the CDR3 is TGTGCCAGCTGTTTAAGGGAAAAACTGTTTTTT. This encodes CASCLREKLFF.